This is a list of T cell receptor beta chains from one sample in a study of blood T cells in healthy people across ages. TCRdb used MiXCR to reprocess the 5' RACE reads, holding one entry per CDR3 protein. In the table there are some 550,000 distinct CDR3 sequences, around half of which are singletons. Input material: blood. The receptors were sampled from a man older than 75 in good health. Each CDR3 is given with its conserved first and last residue. A clone size is listed for some rows: how often the clone was seen (once, few, many), or a class if it is expanded.

V: TRBV27; size: once; J: .; CDR3: CASSLNSGLTYEQYF
V: TRBV6-4; size: .; J: TRBJ2-3; CDR3: CASSEGESDTQYF
V: TRBV2; size: .; J: TRBJ2-6; CDR3: CASTSGGSGANVLTF
V: TRBV6-5; size: many; J: TRBJ1-4; CDR3: CASSLGVATNEKLFF
V: TRBV14; size: .; J: TRBJ2-1; CDR3: CASSQGSGRASNEQFF
V: TRBV11-2; size: .; J: TRBJ2-1; CDR3: CASSFSAGQGAYNEQFF
V: TRBV2; size: few; J: TRBJ2-7; CDR3: CASSEVMGAGGPRYF
V: TRBV7-9; size: .; J: TRBJ2-7; CDR3: CASSLNPGLTVEEQYF
V: TRBV5-6; size: .; J: TRBJ2-1; CDR3: CASSQTSHSYNEQFF
V: TRBV5-1; size: .; J: TRBJ2-5; CDR3: CASSRGQGVDGQYF